This TCR beta chain was identified during a study of response to subunit inactivated influenza vaccine. The germline CDR1 and CDR2 sequences are LGHNA and YSLEER. V was clipped by 4 bases and J by 10 bases, with 14 bases between them. This CDR3 has 13 amino acids. There are many counts of this clonotype. The antigen is not known. Using its own MiXCR run on the RT-PCR reads, TCRdb lists one record per CDR3 protein. The table lists more than 400,000 distinct CDR3 sequences, around 7.7% of them singletons, with less than 15% in the top ten. Overall study results and limits: With each seasonal influenza vaccination, the authors suggested, few new T cells are recruited.

The genes are TRBV4-3 and TRBJ2-1; D tentatively reads TRBD1 or TRBD2 (5 bases each). This receptor was obtained from a man between 50 and 75 years old who received an inactivated influenza vaccine. Specimen: PBMCs from blood, collected 23 months after vaccination. CDR3 protein: CASSPLVGTEQFF. CDR3 sequence (DNA): TGCGCCAGCAGCCCCCTTGTCGGGACCGAGCAGTTCTTC.